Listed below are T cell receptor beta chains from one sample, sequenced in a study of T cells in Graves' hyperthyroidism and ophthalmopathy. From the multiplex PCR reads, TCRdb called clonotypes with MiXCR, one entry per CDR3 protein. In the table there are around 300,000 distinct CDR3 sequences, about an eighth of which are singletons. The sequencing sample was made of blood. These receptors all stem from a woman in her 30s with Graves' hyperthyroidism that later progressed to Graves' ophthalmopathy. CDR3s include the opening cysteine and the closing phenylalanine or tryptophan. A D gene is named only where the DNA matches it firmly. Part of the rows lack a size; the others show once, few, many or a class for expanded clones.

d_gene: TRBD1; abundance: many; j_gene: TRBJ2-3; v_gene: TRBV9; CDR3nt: TGTGCCAGCAGCGTCGGGACAGCTAGCACAGATACGCAGTATTTT; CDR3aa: CASSVGTASTDTQYF
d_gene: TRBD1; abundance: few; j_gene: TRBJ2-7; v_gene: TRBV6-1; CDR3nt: TGTGCCAGCAGTAGACAATCCGGGACAGGTTCGGGCGAGCAGTACTTC; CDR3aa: CASSRQSGTGSGEQYF
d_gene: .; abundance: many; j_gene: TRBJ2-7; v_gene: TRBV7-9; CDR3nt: TGTGCCAGCAGCTTAGTGTCGGGACTGGCCTACGAGCAGTACTTC; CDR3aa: CASSLVSGLAYEQYF
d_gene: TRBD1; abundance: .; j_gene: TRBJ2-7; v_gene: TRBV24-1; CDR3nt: TGTGCCACCGAGCAGGGGCCCCGGGACAGCCACTACGAGCAGTACTTC; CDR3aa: CATEQGPRDSHYEQYF
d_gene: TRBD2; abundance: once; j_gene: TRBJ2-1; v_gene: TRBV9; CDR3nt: TGTGCCAGCAGCATCTCCTCGACACTAGCGGGATTGAGCTCCTACAATGAGCAGTTCTTC; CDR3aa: CASSISSTLAGLSSYNEQFF
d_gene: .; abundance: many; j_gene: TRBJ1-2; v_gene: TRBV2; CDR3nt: TGTGCCAGCAACATAGGGTCGGGTGGCTACACCTTC; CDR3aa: CASNIGSGGYTF
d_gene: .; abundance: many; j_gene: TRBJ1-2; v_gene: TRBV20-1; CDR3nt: TGCAGTGCTGGTCATAGGGTAGGGTGCGGCTACACCTTC; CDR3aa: CSAGHRVGCGYTF
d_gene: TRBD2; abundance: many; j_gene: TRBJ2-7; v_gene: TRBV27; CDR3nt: TGTGCCAGCAGTCCACTACCCGTCCAGCGGGAGATCCACGAGCAGTACTTC; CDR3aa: CASSPLPVQREIHEQYF
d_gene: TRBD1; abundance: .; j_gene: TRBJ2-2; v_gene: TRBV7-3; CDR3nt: TGTGCCAGCAGCTACTTCCCGGGACAGGGGGCCGGGGAGCTGTTTTTT; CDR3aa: CASSYFPGQGAGELFF
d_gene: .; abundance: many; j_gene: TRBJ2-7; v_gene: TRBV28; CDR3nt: TGTGCCAGCAGTCCGACAGGCTCTCTCTACGAGCAGTACTTC; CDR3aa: CASSPTGSLYEQYF
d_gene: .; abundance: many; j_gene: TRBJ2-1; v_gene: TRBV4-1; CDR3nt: TGCGCCAGCAGCCAACTTGGGACGTCGTATGATGAGCAGTTCTTC; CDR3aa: CASSQLGTSYDEQFF
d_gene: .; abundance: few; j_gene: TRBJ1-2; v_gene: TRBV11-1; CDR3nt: TGTGCCAGCAGCTTAGGTTGGTATGGCTACACCTTC; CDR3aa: CASSLGWYGYTF
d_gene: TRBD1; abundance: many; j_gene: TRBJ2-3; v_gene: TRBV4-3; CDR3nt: TGCGCCAGCAGCCAATCGGGACAGGGCTTCACAGATACGCAGTATTTT; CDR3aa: CASSQSGQGFTDTQYF
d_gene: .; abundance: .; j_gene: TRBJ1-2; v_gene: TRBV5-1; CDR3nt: TGCGCCAGCAGCTTGGGAGACAGGACCTCTGTTATTAACTATGGCTACACCTTC; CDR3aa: CASSLGDRTSVINYGYTF
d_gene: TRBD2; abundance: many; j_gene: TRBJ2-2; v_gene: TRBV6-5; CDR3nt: TGTGCCAGCAGTTACTCGGGAGGGCCGTGGACCGGGGAGCTGTTTTTT; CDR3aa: CASSYSGGPWTGELFF
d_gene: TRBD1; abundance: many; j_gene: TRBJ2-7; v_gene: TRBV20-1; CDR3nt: TGCAGTGCTAGAGATCGGACAGGGGGCTTAGAGCAGTACTTC; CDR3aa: CSARDRTGGLEQYF
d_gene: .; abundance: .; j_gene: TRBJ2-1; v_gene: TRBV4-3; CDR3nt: TGCGCCAGCAGCCAAGATTCCCCGACTCTGTTTGCCTACAATGAGCAGTTCTTC; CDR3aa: CASSQDSPTLFAYNEQFF
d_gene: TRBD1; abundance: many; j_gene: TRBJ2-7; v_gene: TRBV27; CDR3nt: TGTGCCAGCAGACGACAGGGGGCTCTAAACGAGCAGTACTTC; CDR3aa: CASRRQGALNEQYF
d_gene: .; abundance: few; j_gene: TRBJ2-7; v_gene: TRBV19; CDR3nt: TGTGCCAGTAGTGATTGGGGCAGCTCCTACGAGCAGTACTTC; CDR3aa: CASSDWGSSYEQYF
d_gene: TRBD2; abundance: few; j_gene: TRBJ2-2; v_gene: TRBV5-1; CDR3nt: TGCGCCAGCAGCTCTCGACTAGCGGGAGGGCCGAGCACCGGGGAGCTGTTTTTT; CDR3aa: CASSSRLAGGPSTGELFF
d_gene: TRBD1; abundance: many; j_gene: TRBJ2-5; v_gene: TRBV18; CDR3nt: TGTGCCAGCTCACCAACGGGACAGGGCGAGACCCAGTACTTC; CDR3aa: CASSPTGQGETQYF
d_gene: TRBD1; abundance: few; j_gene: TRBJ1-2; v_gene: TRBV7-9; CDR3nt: TGTGCCAGCAGTTCATTATCCGGGACAGGGTCTACCTTC; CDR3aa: CASSSLSGTGSTF
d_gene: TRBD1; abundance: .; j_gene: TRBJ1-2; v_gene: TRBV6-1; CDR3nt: TGTGCCAGCAGTCCTCGGACAGGGGCGATGTATGGCTACACCTTC; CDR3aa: CASSPRTGAMYGYTF
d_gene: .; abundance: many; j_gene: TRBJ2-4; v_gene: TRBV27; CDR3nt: TGTGCCAGCAGTTCCCCTTCGAGGGGAGGTGGGGAAAACATTCAGTACTTC; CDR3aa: CASSSPSRGGGENIQYF
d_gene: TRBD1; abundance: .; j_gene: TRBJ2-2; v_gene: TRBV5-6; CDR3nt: TGTGCCAGCAATGGTTATTTAACAGGGGGGACCGGGGAGCTGTTTTTT; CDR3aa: CASNGYLTGGTGELFF
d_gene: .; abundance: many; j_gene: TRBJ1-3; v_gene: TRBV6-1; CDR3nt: TGTGCCAGCAGCCCGACCAGCTCTGGAAACACCATATATTTT; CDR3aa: CASSPTSSGNTIYF
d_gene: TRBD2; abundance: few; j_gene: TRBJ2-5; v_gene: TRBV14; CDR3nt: TGTGCCAGCAGCCAAGCGGGAGGAGAGACCCAGTACTTC; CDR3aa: CASSQAGGETQYF
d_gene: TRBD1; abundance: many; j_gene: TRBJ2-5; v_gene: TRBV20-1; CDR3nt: TGCAGTGCCCCTCCGACAGGGATAGAGACCCAGTACTTC; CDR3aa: CSAPPTGIETQYF
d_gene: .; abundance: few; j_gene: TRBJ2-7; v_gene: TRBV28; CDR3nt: TGTGCCACCGCACCAAACGTGGCCGACGAGCGGTACTTC; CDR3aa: CATAPNVADERYF
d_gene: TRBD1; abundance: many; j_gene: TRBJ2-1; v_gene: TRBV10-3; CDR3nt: TGTGCCATCCGTGAGGACAGGGGAGACAATGAGCAGTTCTTC; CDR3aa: CAIREDRGDNEQFF
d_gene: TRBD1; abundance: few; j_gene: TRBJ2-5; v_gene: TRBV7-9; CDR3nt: TGTGCCAGCAGCTCGGGACAGTCCCAAGAGACCCAGTACTTC; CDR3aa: CASSSGQSQETQYF
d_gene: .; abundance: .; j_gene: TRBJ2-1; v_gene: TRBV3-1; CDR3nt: TGTGCCAGCAGCCCCCCTGATCGGGAGTCTTACAATGAGCAGTTCTTC; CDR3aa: CASSPPDRESYNEQFF
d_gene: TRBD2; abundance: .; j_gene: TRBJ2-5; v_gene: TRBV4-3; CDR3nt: TGCGCCAGCAGCTCCCAACTAGCGGGATTGCAAGAGACCCAGTACTTC; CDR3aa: CASSSQLAGLQETQYF
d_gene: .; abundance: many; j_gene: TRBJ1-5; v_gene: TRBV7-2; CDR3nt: TGTGCCAGCAGCTTAGGAGTCGGGGTGGGGCCCCAGCATTTT; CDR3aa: CASSLGVGVGPQHF
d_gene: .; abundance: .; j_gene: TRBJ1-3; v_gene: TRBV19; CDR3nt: TGTGCCAGTAGTGCCGGCGGGGGCCTTGGAAACACCATATATTTT; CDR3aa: CASSAGGGLGNTIYF
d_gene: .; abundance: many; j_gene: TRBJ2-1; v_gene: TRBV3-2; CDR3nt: TGTGCCAGCAGCTCCCGCCCAGAGGAGTTCTTC; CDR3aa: CASSSRPEEFF
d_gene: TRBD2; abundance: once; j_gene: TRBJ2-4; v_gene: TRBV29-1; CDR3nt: TGCAGGGGAGGGTCCAAAAACATTCAGTACTTC; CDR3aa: CRGGSKNIQYF
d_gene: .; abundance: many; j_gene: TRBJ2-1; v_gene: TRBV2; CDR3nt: TGTGCCAGCAGTGAAGCTCCAGGACTCTCTAAGGATGAGCAGTTCTTC; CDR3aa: CASSEAPGLSKDEQFF
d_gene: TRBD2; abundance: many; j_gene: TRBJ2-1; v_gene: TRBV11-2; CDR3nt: TGTGCCAGCAGCTTAGGGACTAGCGGGAGTCCGTACAATGAGCAGTTCTTC; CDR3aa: CASSLGTSGSPYNEQFF
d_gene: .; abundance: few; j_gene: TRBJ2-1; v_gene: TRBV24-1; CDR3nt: TGTGCCACCAGTGACCCCTCGGAGGGCAGGGAGAATGAGCAGTTCTTC; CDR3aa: CATSDPSEGRENEQFF
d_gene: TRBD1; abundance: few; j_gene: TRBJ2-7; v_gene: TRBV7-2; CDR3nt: TGTGCCAGCAGCTTCCAGACAGGGGGCTTGAGTGAGCAGTACTTC; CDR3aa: CASSFQTGGLSEQYF
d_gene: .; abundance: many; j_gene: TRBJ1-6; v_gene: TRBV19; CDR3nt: TGTGCCAGTAGTATTACGGCCCAAGGATCACCCCTCCACTTT; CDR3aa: CASSITAQGSPLHF
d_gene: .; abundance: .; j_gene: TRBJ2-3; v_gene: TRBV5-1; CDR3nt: TGCGCCAGCAGCTTAGCAGGAGACTTTAGCACAGATACGCAGTATTTT; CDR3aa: CASSLAGDFSTDTQYF
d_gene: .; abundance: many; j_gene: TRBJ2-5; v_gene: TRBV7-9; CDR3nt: TGTGCCAGCAGCTTAAATATCCAGCTTCAGTACTTC; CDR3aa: CASSLNIQLQYF
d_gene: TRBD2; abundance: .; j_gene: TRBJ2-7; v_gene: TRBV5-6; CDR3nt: TGTGCCAGCAGCTTAGAACTAGCGGGAAACGAGCAGTACTTC; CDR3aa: CASSLELAGNEQYF
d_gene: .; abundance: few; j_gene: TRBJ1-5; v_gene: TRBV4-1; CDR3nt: TGCGCCAGCAGCCAAGGGACAGAACACAATCAGCCCCAGCATTTT; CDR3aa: CASSQGTEHNQPQHF
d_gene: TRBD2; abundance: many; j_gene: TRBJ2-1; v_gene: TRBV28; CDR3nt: TGTGCCAGCAGTCGACCGGGACTAGGATTTAGTGAGCAGTTCTTC; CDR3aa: CASSRPGLGFSEQFF
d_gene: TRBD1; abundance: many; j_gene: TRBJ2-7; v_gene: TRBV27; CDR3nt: TGTGCCAGCAGTTGGGACAGGGTATCCGAGCAGTACTTC; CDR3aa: CASSWDRVSEQYF
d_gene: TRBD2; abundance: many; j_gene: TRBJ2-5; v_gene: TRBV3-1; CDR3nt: TGTGCCAGCAGCCCTAGCAAACTAGCGGTGAATGTTGGGGGGAGGGAGACCCAGTACTTC; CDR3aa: CASSPSKLAVNVGGRETQYF
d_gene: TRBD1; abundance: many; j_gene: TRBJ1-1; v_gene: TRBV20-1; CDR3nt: TGCAGTGCTAGCGACAGGGTAAACACTGAAGCTTTCTTT; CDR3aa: CSASDRVNTEAFF
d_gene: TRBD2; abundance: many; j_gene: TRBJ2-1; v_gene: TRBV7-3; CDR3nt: TGTGCCAGCAGCTTAAGCCCTAGCGGCTATGAGCAGTTCTTC; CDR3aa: CASSLSPSGYEQFF
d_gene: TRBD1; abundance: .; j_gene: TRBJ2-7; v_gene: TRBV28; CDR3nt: TGTGCCAGCAGACTAGGGACAGGTGGCTCCTACGAGCAGTACTTC; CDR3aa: CASRLGTGGSYEQYF
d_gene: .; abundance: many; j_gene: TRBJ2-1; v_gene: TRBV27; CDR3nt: TGTGCCAGCATCCTCACCGTGGGGGCGGGTAATGAGCAGTTCTTC; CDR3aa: CASILTVGAGNEQFF
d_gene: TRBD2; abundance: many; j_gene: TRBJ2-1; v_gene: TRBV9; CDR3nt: TGTGCCAGCAGCCCGACTAGCGGGACGCTATACAATGAGCAGTTCTTC; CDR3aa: CASSPTSGTLYNEQFF
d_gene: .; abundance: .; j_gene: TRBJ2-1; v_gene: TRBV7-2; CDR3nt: TGTGCCAGCAGCTGGGGTTTCTACAATGAGCAGTTCTTC; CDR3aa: CASSWGFYNEQFF
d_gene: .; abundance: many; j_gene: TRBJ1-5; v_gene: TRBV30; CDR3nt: TGTGCCTGGAGTGGTAGCAATCAGCCCCAGCATTTT; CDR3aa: CAWSGSNQPQHF
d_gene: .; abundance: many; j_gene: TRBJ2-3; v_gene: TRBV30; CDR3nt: TGTGCCTGGAGTAGACAGGCCGGCGCGGGATTGTGGGGGGCAGATACGCAGTATTTT; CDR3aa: CAWSRQAGAGLWGADTQYF